This is a list of T cell receptor beta chains from one sample in a study of shared clonotypes between healthy human individuals. Assay: immunoSEQ multiplex PCR; the TCRdb copy retains only in-frame clones and omits some. The sample includes about 490,000 clones, more than 65% seen only once; the top ten take approximately 12%. Sample: PBMCs. The receptor source for this set is a woman in her thirties or forties in good health. Some clones in this sample may be carry-over from other donors' samples. CDR3s include the opening cysteine and the closing phenylalanine or tryptophan. D genes are given only for firm matches. Some rows mark clone size as missing; the rest say once, few, many or name a class of expanded clone.

V gene	J gene	D gene	clone size	CDR3 DNA	CDR3 protein
TRBV6-1	TRBJ1-2	NA	NA	TGTGCCAGCAAAGCGGGGGGGTATGGCTACACCTTC	CASKAGGYGYTF
TRBV18	TRBJ1-2	TRBD1	NA	TGTGCCAGCTCACCGAGACAGGGGGCGCCTTCCCTAGGCTACACCTTC	CASSPRQGAPSLGYTF
TRBV7-2	TRBJ2-1	TRBD2	NA	TGTGCCAGCAGCTTAGCGATGAAGAGCGGGAGGGTCAATGAGCAGTTCTTC	CASSLAMKSGRVNEQFF
TRBV7-3	TRBJ2-1	TRBD2	NA	TGTGCCAGCAGCTTATGGGCTAGCGGGAGTTTGAATGAGCAGTTCTTC	CASSLWASGSLNEQFF
TRBV18	TRBJ1-2	NA	NA	TGTGCCAGCTCACAAGGGACGGACACTAACTATGGCTACACCTTC	CASSQGTDTNYGYTF
TRBV7-9	TRBJ2-7	TRBD2	many	TGTGCCAGCAGCACCCGGACTAGCGGGAGCGACGAGCAGTACTTC	CASSTRTSGSDEQYF
TRBV9	TRBJ1-5	NA	NA	TGTGCCAGCAGCGTAGCTAGCAATCAGCCCCAGCATTTT	CASSVASNQPQHF
TRBV4-2	TRBJ2-7	TRBD2	NA	TGTGCCAGCAGCCAAGTAGGCGTTAGCGGGGCAACCTACGAGCAGTACTTC	CASSQVGVSGATYEQYF
TRBV15	TRBJ2-7	NA	once	TGTGCCACCAGCAGAGATCGCGGGCCTGCCTACGAGCAGTACTTC	CATSRDRGPAYEQYF
TRBV4-3	TRBJ2-2	TRBD2	once	TGCGCCAGCAGCCGCGGACTAGCGGACGGGGGCGGGGAGCTGTTTTTT	CASSRGLADGGGELFF
TRBV5-4	TRBJ2-3	NA	NA	TGTGCCAGCAGCGACCACGACAGGAACAATAGAGCTGGCACAGATACGCAGTATTTT	CASSDHDRNNRAGTDTQYF
TRBV10-2	TRBJ2-7	NA	NA	TGCGCCAGCACCCCACTAGGAGGGTTGGACGAGCAGTACTTC	CASTPLGGLDEQYF
TRBV10-3	TRBJ1-3	NA	NA	TGTGCCATCAGAGACCTTACCCTCTCTGGAAACACCATATATTTT	CAIRDLTLSGNTIYF
TRBV18	TRBJ2-1	TRBD2	many	TGTGCCAGCTCACCAAAAAAGACTAGCGGGAGCGTCGATGAGCAGTTCTTC	CASSPKKTSGSVDEQFF
TRBV4-1	TRBJ1-2	NA	NA	TGCGCCAGCAGCCCGATTGCCAGGGGAGACTATGGCTACACCTTC	CASSPIARGDYGYTF
TRBV29-1	TRBJ2-7	TRBD1	NA	TGCAGCGTTGAAGACCCGGGACAGGGGGCATGGGAGCAGTACTTC	CSVEDPGQGAWEQYF
TRBV7-9	TRBJ1-2	TRBD1	few	TGTGCCAGCAGCCCCAGACAGGGGGCGGGCTATGGCTACACCTTC	CASSPRQGAGYGYTF
TRBV28	TRBJ2-7	TRBD2	NA	TGTGCCAGCAGTCCCCCCAGCGGGAGGGGCCTCTACGAGCAGTACTTC	CASSPPSGRGLYEQYF
TRBV6-4	TRBJ2-3	NA	NA	TGTGCCAGCAGTGAGGGCGCCACAGATACGCAGTATTTT	CASSEGATDTQYF
TRBV10-3	TRBJ1-1	TRBD1	NA	TGTGCCACCGTCATTAGCCGGGACAGGGGGGTGTATGGTGAAGCTTTCTTT	CATVISRDRGVYGEAFF
TRBV28	TRBJ1-2	NA	NA	TGTGCCAGCAGACAAGCGGGGTATGGCTACACCTTC	CASRQAGYGYTF
TRBV19	TRBJ1-2	NA	NA	TGTGCCAGTAGTACAAGACAGACCAATCCCTATGGCTACACCTTC	CASSTRQTNPYGYTF